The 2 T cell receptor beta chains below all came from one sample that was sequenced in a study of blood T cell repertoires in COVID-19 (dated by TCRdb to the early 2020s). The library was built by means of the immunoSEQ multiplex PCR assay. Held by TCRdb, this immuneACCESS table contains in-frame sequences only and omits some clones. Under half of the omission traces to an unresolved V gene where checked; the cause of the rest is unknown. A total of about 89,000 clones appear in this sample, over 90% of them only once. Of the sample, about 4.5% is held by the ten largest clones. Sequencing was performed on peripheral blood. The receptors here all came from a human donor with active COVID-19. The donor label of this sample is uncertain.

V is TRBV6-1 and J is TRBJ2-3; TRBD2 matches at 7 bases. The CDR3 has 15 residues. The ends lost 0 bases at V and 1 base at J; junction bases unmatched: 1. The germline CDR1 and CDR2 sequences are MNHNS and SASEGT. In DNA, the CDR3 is TGTGCCAGCAGTGAAGCGGCGGGGGGCACAGATACGCAGTATTTT. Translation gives CASSEAAGGTDTQYF.

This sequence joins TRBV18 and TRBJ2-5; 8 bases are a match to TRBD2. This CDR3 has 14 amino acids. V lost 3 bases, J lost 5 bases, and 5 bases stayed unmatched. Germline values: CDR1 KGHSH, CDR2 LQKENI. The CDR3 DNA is TGTGCCAGCTCACCGTTAGCGGGAATGGAGACCCAGTACTTC. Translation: CASSPLAGMETQYF.